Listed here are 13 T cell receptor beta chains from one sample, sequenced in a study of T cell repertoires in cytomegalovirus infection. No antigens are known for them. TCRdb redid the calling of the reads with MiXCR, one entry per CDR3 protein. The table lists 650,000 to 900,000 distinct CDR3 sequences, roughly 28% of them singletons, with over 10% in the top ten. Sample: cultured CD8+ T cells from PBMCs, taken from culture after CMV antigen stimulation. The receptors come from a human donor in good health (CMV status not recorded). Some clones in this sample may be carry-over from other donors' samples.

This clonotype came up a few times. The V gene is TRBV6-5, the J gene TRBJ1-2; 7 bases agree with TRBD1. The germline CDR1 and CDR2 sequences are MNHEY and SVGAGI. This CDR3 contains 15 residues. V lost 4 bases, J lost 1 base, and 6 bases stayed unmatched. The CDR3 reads CASSFTQGYNYGYTF. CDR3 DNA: TGTGCCAGCAGTTTCACACAGGGGTATAACTATGGCTACACCTTC.

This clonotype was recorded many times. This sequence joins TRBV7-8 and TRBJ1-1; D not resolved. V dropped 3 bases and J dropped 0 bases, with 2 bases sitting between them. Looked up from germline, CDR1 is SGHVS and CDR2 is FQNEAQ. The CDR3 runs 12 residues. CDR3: CASSFMNTEAFF. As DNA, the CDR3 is TGTGCCAGCAGCTTTATGAACACTGAAGCTTTCTTT.

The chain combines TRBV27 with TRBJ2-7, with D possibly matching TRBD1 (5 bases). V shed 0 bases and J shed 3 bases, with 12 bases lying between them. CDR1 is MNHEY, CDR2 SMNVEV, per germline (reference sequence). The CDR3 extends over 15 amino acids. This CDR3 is CASSLSPGPVYEQYF. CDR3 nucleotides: TGTGCCAGCAGTTTATCTCCAGGGCCCGTCTACGAGCAGTACTTC.

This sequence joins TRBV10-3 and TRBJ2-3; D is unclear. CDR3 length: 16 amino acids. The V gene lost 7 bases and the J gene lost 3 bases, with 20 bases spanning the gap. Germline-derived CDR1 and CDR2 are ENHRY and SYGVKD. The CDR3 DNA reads TGTGCCATCAATTCTCGAGACCCTAAGGAGACAGATACGCAGTATTTT. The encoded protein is CAINSRDPKETDTQYF.

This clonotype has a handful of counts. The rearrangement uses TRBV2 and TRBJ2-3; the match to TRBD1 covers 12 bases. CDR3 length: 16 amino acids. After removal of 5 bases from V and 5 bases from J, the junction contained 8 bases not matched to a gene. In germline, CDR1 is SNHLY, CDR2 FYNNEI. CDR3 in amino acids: CASSKGDRGRRDTQYF. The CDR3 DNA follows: TGTGCCAGCAGTAAGGGGGACAGGGGGCGCAGAGATACGCAGTATTTT.

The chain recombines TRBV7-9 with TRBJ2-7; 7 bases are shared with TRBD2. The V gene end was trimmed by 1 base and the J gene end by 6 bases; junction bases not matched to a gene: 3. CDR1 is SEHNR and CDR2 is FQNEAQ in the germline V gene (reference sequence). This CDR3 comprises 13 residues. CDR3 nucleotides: TGTGCCAGCAGCTTAGGGGGGGGGTCCGAGCAGTACTTC. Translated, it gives CASSLGGGSEQYF.

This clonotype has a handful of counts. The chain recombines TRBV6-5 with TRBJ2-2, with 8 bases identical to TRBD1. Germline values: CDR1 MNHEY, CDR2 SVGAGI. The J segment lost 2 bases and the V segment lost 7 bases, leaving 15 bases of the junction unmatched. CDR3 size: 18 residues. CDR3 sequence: CASINLSAGGGNTGELFF. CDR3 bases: TGTGCCAGCATCAACCTATCGGCAGGGGGCGGAAACACCGGGGAGCTGTTTTTT.

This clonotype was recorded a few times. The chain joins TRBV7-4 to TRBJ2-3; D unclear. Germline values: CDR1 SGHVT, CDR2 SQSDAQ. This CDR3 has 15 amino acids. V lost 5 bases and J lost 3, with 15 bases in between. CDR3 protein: CASSRSPDRTDTQYF. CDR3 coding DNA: TGTGCCAGCAGCCGATCCCCTGACCGAACAGATACGCAGTATTTT.

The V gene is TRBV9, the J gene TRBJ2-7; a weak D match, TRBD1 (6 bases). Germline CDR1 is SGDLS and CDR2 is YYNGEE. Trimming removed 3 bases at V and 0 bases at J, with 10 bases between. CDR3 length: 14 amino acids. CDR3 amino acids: CASSDRDTSYEQYF. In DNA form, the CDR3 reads TGTGCCAGCAGCGACCGGGACACCTCCTACGAGCAGTACTTC.

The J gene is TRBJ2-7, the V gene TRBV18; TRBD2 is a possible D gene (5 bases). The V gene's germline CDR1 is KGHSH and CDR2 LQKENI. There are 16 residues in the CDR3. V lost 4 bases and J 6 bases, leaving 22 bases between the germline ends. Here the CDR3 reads CASSRDYSGEGGEQYF. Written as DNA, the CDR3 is TGTGCCAGCTCACGGGATTATTCCGGGGAAGGTGGCGAGCAGTACTTC.

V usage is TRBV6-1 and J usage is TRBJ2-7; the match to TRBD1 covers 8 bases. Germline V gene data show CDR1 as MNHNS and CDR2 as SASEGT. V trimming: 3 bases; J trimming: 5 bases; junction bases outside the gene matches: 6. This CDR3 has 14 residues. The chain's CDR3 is CASSDRTGFDEQYF. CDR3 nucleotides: TGTGCCAGCAGTGACCGGACAGGGTTCGACGAGCAGTACTTC.

The CDR3 DNA reads TGTGCCAGCAGCTCGCCTCCCGGGACAGGGGTGAGTAACACTGAAGCTTTCTTT. Its translation is CASSSPPGTGVSNTEAFF. The rearrangement uses TRBV5-4 and TRBJ1-1; 10 bases map to TRBD1. Germline loops: CDR1 SGHNT, CDR2 YYREEE (reference sequence). This CDR3 is 18 amino acids long. V lost 3 bases, J lost 2 bases, and 13 bases stayed unmatched.

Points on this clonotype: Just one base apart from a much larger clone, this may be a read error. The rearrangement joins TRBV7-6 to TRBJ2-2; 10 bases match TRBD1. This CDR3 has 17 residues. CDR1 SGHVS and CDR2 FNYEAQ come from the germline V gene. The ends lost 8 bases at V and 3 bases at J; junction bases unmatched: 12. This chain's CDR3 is CASGPQGQGPHTGELFF. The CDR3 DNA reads TGTGCCAGCGGCCCACAGGGACAGGGGCCGCACACCGGGGAGCTGTTTTTT. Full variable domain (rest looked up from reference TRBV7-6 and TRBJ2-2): GAGVSQSPRYKVTKRGQDVALRCDPISGHVSLYWYRQALGQGPEFLTYFNYEAQQDKSGLPNDRFSAERPEGSISTLTIQRTEQRDSAMYRCASGPQGQGPHTGELFFGEGSRLTVL.